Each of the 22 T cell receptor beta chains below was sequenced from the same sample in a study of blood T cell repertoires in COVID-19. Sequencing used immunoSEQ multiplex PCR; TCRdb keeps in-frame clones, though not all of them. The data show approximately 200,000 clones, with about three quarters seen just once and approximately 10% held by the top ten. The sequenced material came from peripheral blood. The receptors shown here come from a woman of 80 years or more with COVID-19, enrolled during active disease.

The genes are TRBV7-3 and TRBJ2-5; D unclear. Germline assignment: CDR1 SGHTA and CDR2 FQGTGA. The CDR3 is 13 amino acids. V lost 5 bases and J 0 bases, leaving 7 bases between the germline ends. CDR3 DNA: TGTGCCAGCAGCGAGTCGTACCAAGAGACCCAGTACTTC. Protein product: CASSESYQETQYF.

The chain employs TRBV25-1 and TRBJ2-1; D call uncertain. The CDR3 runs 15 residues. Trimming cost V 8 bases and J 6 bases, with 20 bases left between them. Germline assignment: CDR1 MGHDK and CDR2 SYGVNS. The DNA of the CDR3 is TGTGCCAGCGCCTCCACCTCTGTGCGGCGCAATGAGCAGTTCTTC. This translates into CASASTSVRRNEQFF.

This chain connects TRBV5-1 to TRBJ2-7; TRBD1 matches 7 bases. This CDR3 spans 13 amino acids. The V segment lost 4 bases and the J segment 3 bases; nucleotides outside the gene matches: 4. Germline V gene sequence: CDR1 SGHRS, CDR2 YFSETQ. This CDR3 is CASSQGQYYEQYF. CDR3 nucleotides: TGCGCCAGCAGCCAGGGACAGTACTACGAGCAGTACTTC. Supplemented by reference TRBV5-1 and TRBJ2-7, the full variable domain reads KAGVTQTPRYLIKTRGQQVTLSCSPISGHRSVSWYQQTPGQGLQFLFEYFSETQRNKGNFPGRFSGRQFSNSRSEMNVSTLELGDSALYLCASSQGQYYEQYFGPGTRLTVT.

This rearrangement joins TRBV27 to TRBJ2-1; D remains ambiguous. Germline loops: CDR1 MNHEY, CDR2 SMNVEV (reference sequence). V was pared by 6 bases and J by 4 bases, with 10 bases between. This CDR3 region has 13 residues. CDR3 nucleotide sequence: TGTGCCAGCAGCCTGACATTTTACAATGAGCAGTTCTTC. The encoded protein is CASSLTFYNEQFF.

The CDR3 DNA reads as TGTGCCAGCAGGGGGGGTCCAGGAGATACGCAGTATTTT. This gives the protein CASRGGPGDTQYF. The J gene is TRBJ2-3, the V gene TRBV2; D possibly corresponds to TRBD2 (6 bases). V gave up 6 bases and J gave up 5 bases, with 12 bases separating them. Germline CDR1 is SNHLY and CDR2 is FYNNEI. There are 13 residues in the CDR3.

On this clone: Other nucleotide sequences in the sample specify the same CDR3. The CDR3 here is CASSEGQGRGYTF. The CDR3 DNA follows: TGTGCCAGCAGTGAGGGACAGGGTCGGGGCTACACCTTC. The rearrangement joins TRBV2 to TRBJ1-2; 9 bases line up with TRBD1. The CDR3 covers 13 residues. V lost 3 bases and J lost 8; bases outside the gene matches: 4. Germline V gives CDR1 SNHLY, CDR2 FYNNEI. Full variable domain (remainder filled in from reference TRBV2 and TRBJ1-2): EPEVTQTPSHQVTQMGQEVILRCVPISNHLYFYWYRQILGQKVEFLVSFYNNEISEKSEIFDDQFSVERPDGSNFTLKIRSTKLEDSAMYFCASSEGQGRGYTFGSGTRLTVV.

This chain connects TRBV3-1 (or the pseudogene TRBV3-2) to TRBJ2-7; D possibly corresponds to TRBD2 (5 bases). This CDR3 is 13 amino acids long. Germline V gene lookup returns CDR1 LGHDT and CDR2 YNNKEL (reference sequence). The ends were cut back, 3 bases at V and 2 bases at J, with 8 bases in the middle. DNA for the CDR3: TGTGCCAGCAGCCACAACGGGGCCTACGAGCAGTACTTC. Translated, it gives CASSHNGAYEQYF.

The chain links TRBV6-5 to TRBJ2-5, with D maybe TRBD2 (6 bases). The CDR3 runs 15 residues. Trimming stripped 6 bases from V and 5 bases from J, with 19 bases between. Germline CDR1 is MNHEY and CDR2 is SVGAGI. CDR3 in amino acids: CASRRTGVLGETQYF. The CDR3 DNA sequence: TGTGCCAGCAGGCGGACGGGGGTCTTAGGCGAGACCCAGTACTTC.

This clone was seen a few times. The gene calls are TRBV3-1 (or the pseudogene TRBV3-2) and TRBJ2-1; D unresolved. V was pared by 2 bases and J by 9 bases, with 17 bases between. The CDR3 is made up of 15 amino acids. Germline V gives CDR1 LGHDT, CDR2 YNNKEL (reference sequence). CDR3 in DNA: TGTGCCAGCAGCCAATTGGCGTCGGGTACGGGTGAGCAGTTCTTC. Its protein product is CASSQLASGTGEQFF.

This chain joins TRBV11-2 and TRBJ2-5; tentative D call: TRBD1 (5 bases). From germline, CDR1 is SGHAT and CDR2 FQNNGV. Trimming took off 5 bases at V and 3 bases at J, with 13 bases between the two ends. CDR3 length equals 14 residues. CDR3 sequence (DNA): TGTGCCAGCAGCCTGGGGCAGATAAAAGAGACCCAGTACTTC. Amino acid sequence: CASSLGQIKETQYF.

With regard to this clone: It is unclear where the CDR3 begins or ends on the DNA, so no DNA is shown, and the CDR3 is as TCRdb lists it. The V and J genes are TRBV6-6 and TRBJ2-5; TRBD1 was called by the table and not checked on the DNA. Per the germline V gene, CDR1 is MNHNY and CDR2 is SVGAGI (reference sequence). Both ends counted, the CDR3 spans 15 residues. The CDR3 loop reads CASSSSRTGQETQYF.

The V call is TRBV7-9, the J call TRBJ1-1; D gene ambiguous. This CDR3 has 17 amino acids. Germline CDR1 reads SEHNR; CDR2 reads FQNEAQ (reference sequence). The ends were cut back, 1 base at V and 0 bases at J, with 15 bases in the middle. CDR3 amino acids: CASSLGSGTVLNTEAFF. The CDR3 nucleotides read TGTGCCAGCAGCTTAGGGTCGGGAACAGTGTTGAACACTGAAGCTTTCTTT.

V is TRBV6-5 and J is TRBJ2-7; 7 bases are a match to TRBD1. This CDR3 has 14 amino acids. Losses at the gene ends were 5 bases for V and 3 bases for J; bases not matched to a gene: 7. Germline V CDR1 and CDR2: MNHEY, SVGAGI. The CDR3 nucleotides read TGTGCCAGCAGTCGTTCGGGACAGAGCTACGAGCAGTACTTC. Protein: CASSRSGQSYEQYF.

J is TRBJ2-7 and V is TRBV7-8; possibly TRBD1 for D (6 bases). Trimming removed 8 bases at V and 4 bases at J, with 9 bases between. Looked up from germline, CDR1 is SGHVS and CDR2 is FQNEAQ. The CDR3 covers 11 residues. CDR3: CASSRGYEQYF. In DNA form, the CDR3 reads TGTGCCAGCTCCAGGGGTTACGAGCAGTACTTC. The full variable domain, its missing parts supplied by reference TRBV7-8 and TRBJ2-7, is GAGVSQSPRYKVAKRGQDVALRCDPISGHVSLFWYQQALGQGPEFLTYFQNEAQLDKSGLPSDRFFAERPEGSVSTLKIQRTQQEDSAVYLCASSRGYEQYFGPGTRLTVT.

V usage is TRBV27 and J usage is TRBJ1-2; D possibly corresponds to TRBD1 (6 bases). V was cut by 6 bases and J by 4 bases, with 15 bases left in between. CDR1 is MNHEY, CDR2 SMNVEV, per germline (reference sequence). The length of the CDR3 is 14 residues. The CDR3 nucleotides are TGTGCCAGCAGCCGTCTTGCAGGGGCCTATGGCTACACCTTC. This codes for CASSRLAGAYGYTF.

The chain's CDR3 is CASSRDPGLAGVEQYF. In DNA, the CDR3 is TGTGCCAGCTCACGAGACCCGGGACTAGCGGGAGTCGAGCAGTACTTC. The rearrangement uses TRBV18 and TRBJ2-7, with 14 bases identical to TRBD2. CDR3 size: 16 residues. Germline values: CDR1 KGHSH, CDR2 LQKENI. J was trimmed by 6 bases and V by 4 bases; bases with no gene match: 8.

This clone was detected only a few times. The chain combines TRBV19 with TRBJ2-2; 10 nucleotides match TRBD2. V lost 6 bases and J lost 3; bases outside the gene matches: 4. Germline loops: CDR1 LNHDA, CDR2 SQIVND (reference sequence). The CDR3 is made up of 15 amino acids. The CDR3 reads CASSGSGGYTGELFF. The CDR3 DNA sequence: TGTGCCAGTAGCGGTAGCGGGGGGTACACCGGGGAGCTGTTTTTT.

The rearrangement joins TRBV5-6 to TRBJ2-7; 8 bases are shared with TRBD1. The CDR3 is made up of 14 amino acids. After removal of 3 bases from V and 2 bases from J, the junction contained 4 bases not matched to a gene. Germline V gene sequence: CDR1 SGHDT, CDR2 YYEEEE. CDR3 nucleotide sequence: TGTGCCAGCAGCTGGACAGGGACCCCCTACGAGCAGTACTTC. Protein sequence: CASSWTGTPYEQYF.

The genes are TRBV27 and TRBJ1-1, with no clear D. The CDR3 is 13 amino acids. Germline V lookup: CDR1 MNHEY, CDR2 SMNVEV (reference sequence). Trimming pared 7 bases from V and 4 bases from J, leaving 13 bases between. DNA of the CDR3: TGTGCCAGCAAAAGAGCGCTGGGCACTGAAGCTTTCTTT. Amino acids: CASKRALGTEAFF.

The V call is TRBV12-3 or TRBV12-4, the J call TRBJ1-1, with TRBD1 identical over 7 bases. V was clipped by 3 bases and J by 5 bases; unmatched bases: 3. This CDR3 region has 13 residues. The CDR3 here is CASSLGRGTEAFF. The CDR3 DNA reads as TGTGCCAGCAGTTTGGGCAGGGGGACTGAAGCTTTCTTT.

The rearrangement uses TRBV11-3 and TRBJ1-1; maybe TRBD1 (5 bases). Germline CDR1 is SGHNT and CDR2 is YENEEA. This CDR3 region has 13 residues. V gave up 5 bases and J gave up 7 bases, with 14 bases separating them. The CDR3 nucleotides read TGTGCCAGCAGCAGCCCGGGACTCCGTGAAGCTTTCTTT. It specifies CASSSPGLREAFF.

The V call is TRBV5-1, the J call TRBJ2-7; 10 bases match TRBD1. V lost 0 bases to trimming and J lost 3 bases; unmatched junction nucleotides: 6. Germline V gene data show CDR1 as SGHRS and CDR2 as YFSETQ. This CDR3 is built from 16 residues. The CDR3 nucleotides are TGCGCCAGCAGCTTGGCGGACAGGGGGTGGGGCTACGAGCAGTACTTC. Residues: CASSLADRGWGYEQYF.